One and the same sample provided the 4 T cell receptor beta chains below, sequenced in a study of blood T cell repertoires in COVID-19. Measured with immunoSEQ multiplex PCR; TCRdb has only the in-frame clones, and not every one. The profile shows around 140,000 clones, roughly 89% of them singletons. Specimen: peripheral blood. All receptors come from a young man with COVID-19, enrolled during active disease.

This clone was observed once. The rearrangement joins TRBV4-1 to TRBJ1-1, with no clear D. V was pared by 0 bases and J by 5 bases, with 7 bases between. Germline V gene sequence: CDR1 MGHRA, CDR2 YSYEKL. The CDR3 is 13 amino acids. CDR3 coding DNA: TGCGCCAGCAGCCAAGATCTCCAGACTGAAGCTTTCTTT. As protein: CASSQDLQTEAFF.

This clone was detected only a few times. V is TRBV6-2 or TRBV6-3 and J is TRBJ1-1; a weak D match, TRBD1 (6 bases). CDR1 is MNHEY and CDR2 is SVGEGT in the germline V gene. Between the trimmed V and J ends, which lost 2 bases and 3 bases, there was a span of 10 bases. This CDR3 contains 14 residues. The CDR3 DNA reads as TGTGCCAGCAGTTACGAGGGGGGGCACACTGAAGCTTTCTTT. Residues: CASSYEGGHTEAFF.

This clone has just a few counts. The chain couples TRBV2 to TRBJ2-7; D call uncertain. The CDR3 length is 13 residues. The V gene's germline CDR1 is SNHLY and CDR2 FYNNEI. V gave up 6 bases and J gave up 5 bases, with 14 bases separating them. CDR3 bases: TGTGCCAGCAGGGAAACAAGTTTGAACGAGCAGTACTTC. This codes for CASRETSLNEQYF.

CDR3 sequence reads: CASSLSPGRGGQYF. CDR3 DNA sequence: TGTGCCAGCAGTTTATCCCCCGGCCGGGGGGGGCAGTACTTC. V usage is TRBV27 and J usage is TRBJ2-7; 8 nucleotides match TRBD2. The CDR3 consists of 14 residues. J was trimmed by 9 bases and V by 0 bases; bases with no gene match: 7. Per germline, CDR1 MNHEY and CDR2 SMNVEV (reference sequence).